This TCR beta chain stems from a study of cytomegalovirus exposure and HLA in healthy donors. Study-wide results and limits: Researchers reported in a later analysis that common viral pathogens appeared linked to several top clusters. An observed cluster of highly shared sequence variants was recorded as a likely sequencing artifact. As a later analysis revealed, most CMV-associated TCR beta chains appeared HLA-restricted.

In the PCR, 60 Vbeta and 13 Jbeta primers were used. Sequenced by immunoSEQ multiplex PCR; TCRdb stores in-frame clones only, minus some. The table records some 130,000 clones, 77% of them present only once. This clone appeared a single time. What it binds is not known. Sequenced: PBMCs. This TCR was recovered from a male donor in good health and CMV-seropositive.

CDR3 DNA sequence: TGTGCCAGCACGGGACAGGGGCCATCACCCCTCCACTTT. Translated: CASTGQGPSPLHF. The V gene is TRBV6-6, the J gene TRBJ1-6; 10 bases are shared with TRBD1. This CDR3 is 13 amino acids long. Germline V gene sequence: CDR1 MNHNY, CDR2 SVGAGI (reference sequence). Germline trimming cut 7 bases from V and 10 bases from J; bases unmatched to any gene: 4.